The 19 T cell receptor beta chains given below trace back to one sample, sequenced in a study of cytomegalovirus exposure and HLA in healthy donors. PCR employed 60 Vbeta and 13 Jbeta primers. The repertoire was sequenced with immunoSEQ multiplex PCR; TCRdb's copy has only in-frame clones and lacks some. The sample comprises 200,000 to 250,000 clones, around 76% of which are singletons, and over 0.55% rests with the top ten. The sequenced material came from PBMCs. The receptors stem from a man younger than 35 in good health and CMV-seronegative.

The rearrangement links TRBV19 to TRBJ2-1; D is uncertain. The ends were cut back, 1 base at V and 6 bases at J, with 13 bases in the middle. The CDR3 length is 15 residues. Germline V gene lookup returns CDR1 LNHDA and CDR2 SQIVND (reference sequence). The CDR3 DNA is TGTGCCAGTAGTATAGCCGGGTTCTCGTCCAATGAGCAGTTCTTC. Its translation is CASSIAGFSSNEQFF.

This sequence joins TRBV7-9 and TRBJ2-3; 16 bases fit TRBD2. Germline V gene data show CDR1 as SEHNR and CDR2 as FQNEAQ (reference sequence). The CDR3 length is 17 residues. Trimming at V came to 5 bases and at J to 5 bases, leaving 7 bases not matched to a gene. The CDR3 DNA sequence: TGTGCCAGCAGCAAGGGACTAGCGGGAGGGCCTAAAGATACGCAGTATTTT. Protein: CASSKGLAGGPKDTQYF.

The chain carries TRBV6-5 and TRBJ2-7; D perhaps matches TRBD1 (6 bases). Trimming removed 5 bases from V and 5 bases from J, with 13 bases in between. The CDR3 runs to 13 residues. Germline-derived CDR1 and CDR2 are MNHEY and SVGAGI. In nucleotides, the CDR3 is TGTGCCAGCAGTACCACAGGGCCCCACGAGCAGTACTTC. Translating it yields CASSTTGPHEQYF.

The J gene is TRBJ1-2, the V gene TRBV19; 7 bases match TRBD1. The CDR3 runs 14 residues. Trimming removed 0 bases from V and 12 bases from J; junction bases left unmatched: 10. The germline CDR1 and CDR2 sequences are LNHDA and SQIVND (reference sequence). The CDR3 region is CASSIDSGQTGDTF. CDR3 nucleotide sequence: TGTGCCAGTAGTATAGACTCGGGACAGACCGGCGACACCTTC.

The table lists this clone with a few counts. This rearrangement joins TRBV14 to TRBJ2-7; no definite D call. Trimming cost V 3 bases and J 2 bases, with 8 bases left between them. Germline CDR1 SGHDN, CDR2 FVKESK. The CDR3 sequence is 13 residues long. CDR3 in amino acids: CASSQFFTYEQYF. CDR3 nucleotides: TGTGCCAGCAGCCAGTTTTTCACCTACGAGCAGTACTTC. The whole variable domain, filled in from reference TRBV14 and TRBJ2-7, reads EAGVTQFPSHSVIEKGQTVTLRCDPISGHDNLYWYRRVMGKEIKFLLHFVKESKQDESGMPNNRFLAERTGGTYSTLKVQPAELEDSGVYFCASSQFFTYEQYFGPGTRLTVT.

The chain links TRBV4-1 to TRBJ2-7, with a weak D call TRBD1 (7 bases). V shed 0 bases and J shed 9 bases, with 18 bases lying between them. Germline values: CDR1 MGHRA, CDR2 YSYEKL. The CDR3 is made up of 15 amino acids. The CDR3 region has the DNA TGCGCCAGCAGCCAAGAAGGAGGGGGCAGAGACGGGCAGTACTTC. Translated, it gives CASSQEGGGRDGQYF.

The chain employs TRBV5-1 and TRBJ2-1; the match to TRBD1 covers 8 bases. The J segment lost 3 bases and the V segment lost 4 bases, leaving 6 bases of the junction unmatched. Looked up from germline, CDR1 is SGHRS and CDR2 is YFSETQ. The CDR3 totals 15 residues. Here the CDR3 reads CASSAETGVYNEQFF. DNA for the CDR3: TGCGCCAGCAGCGCGGAGACAGGGGTCTACAATGAGCAGTTCTTC.

This chain connects TRBV5-8 to TRBJ2-7; 9 bases are a match to TRBD1. This CDR3 has 13 residues. With V trimmed by 3 bases and J by 3 bases, 1 base remained unmatched. Germline V gene data show CDR1 as SGHTS and CDR2 as YDEGEE. The chain's CDR3 is CASSSDRGYEQYF. The CDR3 nucleotides read TGTGCCAGCAGCTCGGACAGGGGCTACGAGCAGTACTTC. Complete variable domain (other parts from reference TRBV5-8 and TRBJ2-7): EAGVTQSPTHLIKTRGQQATLRCSPISGHTSVYWYQQALGLGLQFLLWYDEGEERNRGNFPPRFSGRQFPNYSSELNVNALELEDSALYLCASSSDRGYEQYFGPGTRLTVT.

In this sample, this clone turned up a few times. The chain combines TRBV10-1 with TRBJ2-3; 9 bases are shared with TRBD2. Germline V gives CDR1 WNHNN, CDR2 SYGVQD (reference sequence). Trimming took 8 bases from V and 3 from J; bases not matched to a gene: 12. This CDR3 has 16 residues. CDR3 in DNA: TGCGCCAGCGCCGGTGGTAGCGGGAGCAGGACAGATACGCAGTATTTT. Protein product: CASAGGSGSRTDTQYF.

J is TRBJ1-2 and V is TRBV6-6, with TRBD1 matching over 10 bases. There are 15 residues in the CDR3. Germline lookup yields CDR1 MNHNY and CDR2 SVGAGI (reference sequence). Losses at the gene ends were 5 bases for V and 1 base for J; bases not matched to a gene: 4. The CDR3 DNA sequence: TGTGCCAGCAGTCGACAGGGGGCGCTTAACTATGGCTACACCTTC. This codes for CASSRQGALNYGYTF.

This clone has more than one count but fewer than ten. Sequence at one end of the junction differs from germline and may be a read error. The chain has TRBV18 and TRBJ2-5; D gene unclear. The J call may not be correct, given that the DNA end is closer to TRBJ2-7. Germline CDR1 KGHSH, CDR2 LQKENI. CDR3 length: 13 amino acids. CDR3 sequence (DNA): TGTGCCAGCTCTCCACCGAGCTCCTACGAGCAGTACTTC. The encoded protein is CASSPPSSYEQYF.

This chain's CDR3 is CASSPRAGITDTQYF. As DNA, the CDR3 is TGTGCCAGCAGCCCCAGGGCAGGTATCACAGATACGCAGTATTTT. This sequence joins TRBV5-8 and TRBJ2-3; tentatively, D is TRBD1 (5 bases). Per the germline V gene, CDR1 is SGHTS and CDR2 is YDEGEE. The CDR3 contains 15 residues. V lost 4 bases to trimming and J lost 2 bases, with 14 bases between them.

This chain joins TRBV7-3 and TRBJ2-2; no clear D. This CDR3 is built from 14 residues. Germline CDR1 is SGHTA and CDR2 is FQGTGA. Between the trimmed V and J ends, which lost 2 bases and 2 bases, there was a span of 6 bases. The CDR3 region has the DNA TGTGCCAGCAGCTTATTACTAAACACCGGGGAGCTGTTTTTT. Amino acid sequence: CASSLLLNTGELFF.

The chain joins TRBV5-1 to TRBJ2-2; maybe TRBD1 (5 bases). The CDR3 spans 18 residues. V lost 3 bases, J lost 4 bases, and 22 bases lay in between. Germline lookup yields CDR1 SGHRS and CDR2 YFSETQ. The CDR3 loop reads CASSSIVHGRASTGELFF. The CDR3 DNA is TGCGCCAGCAGCTCCATCGTCCATGGCAGGGCTTCCACCGGGGAGCTGTTTTTT.

The chain has TRBV11-2 and TRBJ2-7, with D hard to call. Germline assignment: CDR1 SGHAT and CDR2 FQNNGV. Between the trimmed V and J ends, which lost 5 bases and 3 bases, there was a span of 17 bases. The CDR3 consists of 15 residues. Here the CDR3 reads CASSRALYEVYEQYF. The CDR3 coding sequence is TGTGCCAGCAGCCGAGCCTTATACGAAGTCTACGAGCAGTACTTC.

The chain joins TRBV4-1 to TRBJ2-5; D remains ambiguous. The CDR3 sequence is 14 residues long. The V gene's germline CDR1 is MGHRA and CDR2 YSYEKL. Trimming stripped 3 bases from V and 2 bases from J, with 10 bases between. The CDR3 nucleotides are TGCGCCAGCAGCCACTTTCCCGGGCAAGAGACCCAGTACTTC. It encodes CASSHFPGQETQYF.

The chain couples TRBV7-9 to TRBJ2-5; 10 positions agree with TRBD1. The J call may be incorrect, as the DNA end agrees better with TRBJ2-7. This CDR3 is built from 14 residues. Germline V lookup: CDR1 SEHNR, CDR2 FQNEAQ (reference sequence). The CDR3 loop is CASSAGTGANEQYF. As DNA, the CDR3 is TGTGCCAGCAGCGCCGGGACAGGGGCTAACGAGCAGTACTTC.

The chain combines TRBV4-1 with TRBJ2-3; 13 nucleotides match TRBD2. Germline values: CDR1 MGHRA, CDR2 YSYEKL. This CDR3 comprises 17 residues. Trimming removed 6 bases from V and 1 base from J; junction bases left unmatched: 7. CDR3 DNA: TGCGCCAGCAGGGCCGGGACTAGCGGGATGGGCACAGATACGCAGTATTTT. This encodes CASRAGTSGMGTDTQYF.

This chain joins TRBV27 and TRBJ1-1; 8 nucleotides align to TRBD1. Germline loops: CDR1 MNHEY, CDR2 SMNVEV (reference sequence). The CDR3 is 15 amino acids. V gave up 5 bases and J gave up 4 bases; unmatched junction bases: 9. CDR3 sequence reads: CASSLGQGAGTEAFF. In nucleotides, the CDR3 is TGTGCCAGCAGTCTTGGACAGGGTGCGGGCACTGAAGCTTTCTTT.